This TCR beta chain was captured in a study of blood T cells in healthy people across ages. Across the study: Roughly one uniquely barcoded beta molecule per two T cells was captured.

Using a J-beta primer mix together with a sample-barcoded 5' primer, a second PCR was run for about 7 to 12 cycles. Using its own MiXCR run on the 5' RACE reads, TCRdb lists one record per CDR3 protein. The table includes 850,000 or so distinct CDR3 sequences, roughly 26% detected once. Russia was home to the donors, healthy Caucasian individuals aged about 6 to 90. Findings and limits, study-wide: Per million T cells, the diversity of TCR beta decreased roughly linearly as age advanced.

Regarding this clonotype: Its antigen is not known.

This CDR3 has 15 amino acids. V was clipped by 3 bases and J by 1 base, with 12 bases between them. CDR1 is SGHTA, CDR2 FQGTGA, per germline. The receptor was derived from an elderly woman in good health. Sequenced material: blood. The V and J genes are TRBV7-3 and TRBJ2-5; D may be TRBD1 or TRBD2 (5 bases each). The CDR3 region is CASSFSSGAQETQYF. CDR3 sequence (DNA): TGTGCCAGCAGCTTCAGTTCCGGGGCCCAAGAGACCCAGTACTTC.